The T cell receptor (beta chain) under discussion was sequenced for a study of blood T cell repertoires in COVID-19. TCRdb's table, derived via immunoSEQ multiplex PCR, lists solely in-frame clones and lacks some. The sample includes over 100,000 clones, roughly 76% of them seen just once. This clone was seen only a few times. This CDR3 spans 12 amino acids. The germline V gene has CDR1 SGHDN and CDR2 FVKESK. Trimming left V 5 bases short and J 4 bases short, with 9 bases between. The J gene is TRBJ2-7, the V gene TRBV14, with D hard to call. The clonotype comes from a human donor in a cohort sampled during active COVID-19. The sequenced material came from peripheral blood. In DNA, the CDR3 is TGTGCCAGCAGCGGGCGTTGGTACGAGCAGTACTTC. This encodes CASSGRWYEQYF.